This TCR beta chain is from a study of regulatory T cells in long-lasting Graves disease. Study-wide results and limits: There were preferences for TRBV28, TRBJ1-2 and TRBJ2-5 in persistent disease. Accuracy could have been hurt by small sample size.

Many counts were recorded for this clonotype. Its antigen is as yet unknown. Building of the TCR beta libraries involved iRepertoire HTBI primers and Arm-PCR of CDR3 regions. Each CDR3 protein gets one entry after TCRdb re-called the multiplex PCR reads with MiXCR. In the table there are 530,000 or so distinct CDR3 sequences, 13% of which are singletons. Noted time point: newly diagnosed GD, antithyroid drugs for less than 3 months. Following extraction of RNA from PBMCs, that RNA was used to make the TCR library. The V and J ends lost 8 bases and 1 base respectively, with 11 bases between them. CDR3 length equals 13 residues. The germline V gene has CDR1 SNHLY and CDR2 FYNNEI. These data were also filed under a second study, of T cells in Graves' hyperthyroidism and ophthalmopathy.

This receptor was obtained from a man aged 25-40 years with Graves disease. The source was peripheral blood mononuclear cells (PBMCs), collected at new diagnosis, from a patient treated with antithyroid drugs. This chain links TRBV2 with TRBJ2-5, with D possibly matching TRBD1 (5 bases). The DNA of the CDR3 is TGTGCCAGCCGTGCGACAGCCCAAGAGACCCAGTACTTC. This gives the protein CASRATAQETQYF.